The present T cell receptor (beta chain) was sequenced within a study of beta chain features in type 1 diabetes. The wider study: Patients shared similar age, gender and cell yields with healthy donors.

Study results and limitations: Whether TCRB rearrangement is influenced by HLA type was left unresolved in this analysis. Among patients with Type 1 diabetes, TCRB CDR3s were moderately but significantly shorter in every one of the four CD4+ subsets. Patients' naive, central memory and Treg TCRB repertoires seemed closer to one another than those of healthy donors.

There are a few counts of this clone. Its specificity is unknown. This CDR3 is built from 14 residues. V was clipped by 10 bases and J by 1 base; unmatched bases: 5. Germline CDR1 reads MNHEY; CDR2 reads SVGAGI. cDNA synthesis used the whole RNA isolate, giving expressed TCRB sequences. Several million reads on average were seen across naive, central memory and regulatory T cell samples. Clones were read by immunoSEQ multiplex PCR, and TCRdb kept only the in-frame ones, dropping some. Counted here are a few hundred thousand clones, around 10% occurring once; the ten biggest clones make up around 0.66%.

The sample was central memory CD4+ T cells from blood. The rearrangement joins TRBV6-5 to TRBJ2-2, with 8 bases lining up with TRBD1. This receptor was taken from a man under 40 with type 1 diabetes. The CDR3 DNA is TGTGCCACCCAAGGGACAGGGAACACCGGGGAGCTGTTTTTT. It yields the protein CATQGTGNTGELFF.